These 14 T cell receptor beta chains share one sample of origin, sequenced in a study of early T cells in non-severe SARS-CoV-2 infection. A single record per CDR3 protein comes from TCRdb applying MiXCR to the 5' RACE reads. The top ten hold 2.8% of the sample, which has about 49,000 distinct CDR3 sequences, about 6% seen once. The sample in question was whole blood, obtained at baseline. All receptors come from an adult who was a healthcare worker with PCR-confirmed SARS-CoV-2 infection or an uninfected control (not recorded which).

This clonotype was detected ten times or more. The chain carries TRBV7-3 and TRBJ1-1, with D possibly being TRBD1 (5 bases). This CDR3 region has 15 residues. The V end lost 5 bases, the J end lost 3 bases, and 16 bases lay between the germline ends. Looked up from germline, CDR1 is SGHTA and CDR2 is FQGTGA. CDR3 sequence (DNA): TGTGCCAGCAGCCTACATGGGGCCGGGGACACTGAAGCTTTCTTT. Encoded protein: CASSLHGAGDTEAFF.

This clonotype was detected many times. The rearrangement links TRBV20-1 to TRBJ1-3; a possible D gene is TRBD1 (5 bases). CDR3 length: 15 amino acids. V dropped 5 bases and J dropped 0 bases, with 14 bases sitting between them. Looked up from germline, CDR1 is DFQATT and CDR2 is SNEGSKA (reference sequence). For the CDR3, the DNA is TGCAGTGCTCGACGGGACGTTTACTCTGGAAACACCATATATTTT. Translation gives CSARRDVYSGNTIYF.

The chain is built from TRBV18 and TRBJ2-7; TRBD2 aligns across 9 bases. The CDR3 extends over 15 amino acids. The germline gives CDR1 KGHSH, CDR2 LQKENI. Trimming at V came to 6 bases and at J to 2 bases, leaving 8 bases not matched to a gene. The CDR3 bases are TGTGCCAGCTCCCGTGATAGCGGGGGAGCCTACGAGCAGTACTTC. Translating gives CASSRDSGGAYEQYF. Full variable domain (outside the CDR3, taken from reference TRBV18 and TRBJ2-7): NAGVMQNPRHLVRRRGQEARLRCSPMKGHSHVYWYRQLPEEGLKFMVYLQKENIIDESGMPKERFSAEFPKEGPSILRIQQVVRGDSAAYFCASSRDSGGAYEQYFGPGTRLTVT.

Many counts were recorded for this clonotype. The J gene is TRBJ1-1, the V gene TRBV18; D is undetermined. Germline CDR1 is KGHSH and CDR2 is LQKENI. The V gene lost 0 bases and the J gene lost 1 base, with 9 bases spanning the gap. The CDR3 totals 15 residues. This CDR3 reads CASSPPPRANTEAFF. CDR3 DNA sequence: TGTGCCAGCTCACCACCCCCACGGGCGAACACTGAAGCTTTCTTT. Based on the CDR3 plus reference TRBV18 and TRBJ1-1, the full variable domain is NAGVMQNPRHLVRRRGQEARLRCSPMKGHSHVYWYRQLPEEGLKFMVYLQKENIIDESGMPKERFSAEFPKEGPSILRIQQVVRGDSAAYFCASSPPPRANTEAFFGQGTRLTVV.

This clonotype has a count of ten or more. The chain has TRBV7-2 and TRBJ2-3; the match to TRBD1 covers 7 bases. The CDR3 has 15 amino acids. V was pared by 3 bases and J by 1 base, with 4 bases of the junction left unmatched. The germline CDR1 and CDR2 sequences are SGHTA and FQGNSA. The CDR3 loop is CASSFDRAGTDTQYF. For the CDR3, the DNA is TGTGCCAGCAGCTTTGACAGGGCGGGCACAGATACGCAGTATTTT.

This clonotype came up many times. CDR3 DNA: TGCGCCAGCAGCTTGGTGGCTAGCGGGGGGGACAGCTCCTACAATGAGCAGTTCTTC. Its protein is CASSLVASGGDSSYNEQFF. This chain connects TRBV5-1 to TRBJ2-1, with TRBD2 identical over 12 bases. J gave up 0 bases and V 0 bases, and 7 bases lay outside the gene matches. The CDR3 is 19 amino acids. Germline CDR1 and CDR2: SGHRS and YFSETQ.

The sample holds a few counts of this clonotype. The V gene is TRBV28, the J gene TRBJ1-2; no firm D call. The CDR3 length is 11 residues. Germline V gives CDR1 MDHEN, CDR2 SYDVKM. The ends were cut back, 3 bases at V and 4 bases at J, with 3 bases in the middle. For the CDR3, the DNA is TGTGCCAGCAGTTTTGTCTATGGCTACACCTTC. Its protein is CASSFVYGYTF.

Comment on this clonotype: This clone may be a read error of a much larger clone one base away. The rearrangement uses TRBV4-1 and TRBJ2-3, with D unresolved. The CDR3 sequence is 18 residues long. Germline V gene data show CDR1 as MGHRA and CDR2 as YSYEKL. CDR3 nucleotide sequence: TGCGCCAGCAGCCAAGAGTTCACCAGGCAGGCGAGCACAGATGCGCAGTATTTT. Translated, it gives CASSQEFTRQASTDAQYF.

The sample holds a few counts of this clonotype. The gene calls are TRBV5-5 and TRBJ1-6; no reliable D call. The CDR3 contains 15 residues. Per germline, CDR1 SGHKS and CDR2 YYEKEE (reference sequence). V shed 0 bases and J shed 7 bases, with 11 bases lying between them. CDR3 residues: CASSLEDLLNSPLHF. In DNA, the CDR3 is TGTGCCAGCAGCTTGGAGGATTTGTTGAATTCACCCCTCCACTTT.

This clonotype was detected only a few times. This rearrangement joins TRBV20-1 to TRBJ2-1; D unclear. This CDR3 is built from 15 residues. The ends were cut back, 1 base at V and 0 bases at J, with 10 bases in the middle. Looked up from germline, CDR1 is DFQATT and CDR2 is SNEGSKA (reference sequence). The CDR3 nucleotides read TGCAGTGCTAGAGGAGGTCTAAGCTCCTACAATGAGCAGTTCTTC. Protein sequence: CSARGGLSSYNEQFF.

In this sample, this clonotype turned up many times. The chain links TRBV13 to TRBJ2-3; D unresolved. V was shortened by 2 bases and J by 2 bases, with 11 bases between the two germline ends. The CDR3 extends over 15 amino acids. The germline V gene has CDR1 PRHDT and CDR2 FYEKMQ (reference sequence). This CDR3 reads CASSLTTSFTDTQYF. CDR3 nucleotide sequence: TGTGCCAGCAGCTTAACTACTTCCTTCACAGATACGCAGTATTTT.

The J gene is TRBJ2-1, the V gene TRBV3-2; the table gives TRBD2 as D, unverified against the DNA. TRBV3-2 is reported as a pseudogene. This CDR3 has 15 amino acids. The CDR3 region is CASSQSSGGTNEQFF. The DNA for the CDR3 is TGTGCCAGCAGCCAGTCCAGCGGGGGGACGAATGAGCAGTTCTTC.

This clonotype has at least ten counts. This chain uses TRBV5-6 with TRBJ2-7; D might be TRBD1 (5 bases). This CDR3 spans 13 amino acids. V lost 6 bases and J lost 6, with 16 bases in between. Germline loops: CDR1 SGHDT, CDR2 YYEEEE. DNA of the CDR3: TGTGCCAGCAAGGTGACAGCTTCGGGCGAGCAGTACTTC. This translates into CASKVTASGEQYF.

This clonotype was seen ten or more times. This chain joins TRBV12-3 or TRBV12-4 and TRBJ1-5, with 9 bases aligning to TRBD1. Unmatched junction bases numbered 11, after V lost 5 bases and J lost 6 bases. The CDR3 totals 16 residues. The CDR3 here is CASSPPGTGWLQPQHF. The CDR3 nucleotides are TGTGCCAGCAGTCCCCCCGGGACAGGGTGGCTTCAGCCCCAGCATTTT.